This T cell receptor beta chain stems from a study of T-cell memory formation after mild COVID-19. About the research overall: Clusters were largely donor specific. General study points: There was a balanced CD4/CD8 profile in clones contracting day 15 to 85, and later expanders leaned CD4+. Pre-infection memory held some responding clones, suggesting pre-existing cross-reactive T cells responded. Clones from the second wave (peaking day 37) had unconfirmed SARS-CoV-2 specificity.

Using its own MiXCR run on the 5' RACE reads, TCRdb lists one record per CDR3 protein. The sample holds some 200,000 distinct CDR3 sequences, approximately 10% seen once. This clonotype appeared many times. Its antigen is not identified. V lost 3 bases, J lost 1 base, and 12 bases lay in between. The CDR3 has 15 amino acids. Germline-derived CDR1 and CDR2 are SGHTA and FQGNSA. Sequenced sample: PBMCs or a T cell subset sorted from them (not recorded which). The clonotype was recovered from a man between 18 and 29 years old who had mild COVID-19 (a few samples of this study predate the infection). Cell type and time point are not known. V and J are TRBV7-2 and TRBJ2-5; tentative D call: TRBD2 (6 bases). CDR3 region: CASSFGRGIQETQYF. The CDR3, as DNA: TGTGCCAGCAGCTTTGGGCGGGGCATCCAAGAGACCCAGTACTTC.